This passage covers 11 T cell receptor beta chains from one sample sequenced in a study of cytomegalovirus exposure and HLA in healthy donors. Primers: 60 Vbeta forward and 13 Jbeta reverse. Some clones are missing from TCRdb's copy, which holds only in-frame ones; the method was immunoSEQ multiplex PCR. The data show some 70,000 clones, around 72% seen once. The sample was PBMCs. These receptors all stem from a male donor in good health and CMV-seropositive.

This rearrangement joins TRBV10-2 to TRBJ2-7; TRBD1 matches 8 bases. V lost 5 bases, J lost 7 bases, and 13 bases stayed unmatched. Germline V gene data show CDR1 as WSHSY and CDR2 as SAAADI. The CDR3 runs to 15 residues. CDR3 in DNA: TGCGCCAGCAGTTTCGCCGGGACAGGAGGTGGAGAGCAGTACTTC. Protein product: CASSFAGTGGGEQYF.

The chain carries TRBV19 and TRBJ2-6, with 7 bases lining up with TRBD1. With 8 bases clipped from V and 1 base from J, the junction kept 5 bases outside the gene matches. This CDR3 comprises 15 residues. In germline, CDR1 is LNHDA, CDR2 SQIVND (reference sequence). In DNA form, the CDR3 reads TGTGCCAGTGGGGACAGCTGGTCTGGGGCCAACGTCCTGACTTTC. Encoded protein: CASGDSWSGANVLTF.

CDR3 in DNA: TGTGCCAGCACGGGACAGTCTAGCTCTGGAAACACCATATATTTT. It encodes CASTGQSSSGNTIYF. The chain has TRBV5-5 and TRBJ1-3; 7 bases map to TRBD1. There are 15 residues in the CDR3. Germline V gene data show CDR1 as SGHKS and CDR2 as YYEKEE (reference sequence). Trimming removed 6 bases from V and 0 bases from J; junction bases left unmatched: 6. Complete variable domain (other parts from reference TRBV5-5 and TRBJ1-3): DAGVTQSPTHLIKTRGQQVTLRCSPISGHKSVSWYQQVLGQGPQFIFQYYEKEERGRGNFPDRFSARQFPNYSSELNVNALLLGDSALYLCASTGQSSSGNTIYFGEGSWLTVV.

This clone was recorded only once. The chain recombines TRBV6-1 with TRBJ1-1; D uncertain. The CDR3 covers 13 residues. The V and J ends lost 10 bases and 0 bases respectively, with 12 bases between them. Germline loops: CDR1 MNHNS, CDR2 SASEGT. CDR3 DNA sequence: TGTGCCACCCAACGAGGGTTGAACACTGAAGCTTTCTTT. It is translated as CATQRGLNTEAFF.

The chain is built from TRBV9 and TRBJ2-7, with D tentatively TRBD2 (6 bases). The V end was cut by 6 bases, the J end by 0 bases, with 16 bases between. Germline lookup yields CDR1 SGDLS and CDR2 YYNGEE. The CDR3 is 15 amino acids. The CDR3 region has the DNA TGTGCCAGCACCCTAGGCATCGGGAGCTCCTACGAGCAGTACTTC. This codes for CASTLGIGSSYEQYF.

The rearrangement joins TRBV19 to TRBJ1-2; maybe TRBD1 (6 bases). Germline assignment: CDR1 LNHDA and CDR2 SQIVND (reference sequence). The CDR3 is made up of 18 amino acids. Trimming left V 4 bases short and J 6 bases short, with 27 bases between. This CDR3 is CASSTNTLPGGGGHGYTF. For the CDR3, the DNA is TGTGCCAGTAGTACCAACACTCTCCCGGGGGGCGGAGGGCATGGCTACACCTTC.

This clone was counted between two and nine times. The genes are TRBV2 and TRBJ2-5; 11 bases line up with TRBD2. The CDR3 has 15 residues. Germline values: CDR1 SNHLY, CDR2 FYNNEI. After removal of 7 bases from V and 3 bases from J, the junction contained 7 bases not matched to a gene. As DNA, the CDR3 is TGTGCCAGCAATCCACTAGCGGGAGTAGAAGAGACCCAGTACTTC. It is translated as CASNPLAGVEETQYF.

CDR3 sequence: CASSLGTGIKNIQYF. CDR3 nucleotide sequence: TGTGCCAGCAGCTTGGGGACAGGGATAAAAAACATTCAGTACTTC. The chain uses TRBV7-9 and TRBJ2-4; 9 bases agree with TRBD1. The V gene end was trimmed by 3 bases and the J gene end by 4 bases; junction bases not matched to a gene: 4. The CDR3 is 15 amino acids. Germline assignment: CDR1 SEHNR and CDR2 FQNEAQ (reference sequence). The whole variable domain, remainder taken from reference TRBV7-9 and TRBJ2-4, is DTGVSQNPRHKITKRGQNVTFRCDPISEHNRLYWYRQTLGQGPEFLTYFQNEAQLEKSRLLSDRFSAERPKGSFSTLEIQRTEQGDSAMYLCASSLGTGIKNIQYFGAGTRLSVL.

The rearrangement links TRBV18 to TRBJ2-1; D uncertain. Trimming shortened V by 3 bases and J by 6 bases, and 6 bases separated the two germline ends. The CDR3 runs to 12 residues. CDR1 is KGHSH and CDR2 is LQKENI in the germline V gene. The CDR3 bases are TGTGCCAGCTCACCTGAGATCAATGAGCAGTTCTTC. This gives the protein CASSPEINEQFF.

The chain is built from TRBV2 and TRBJ2-3, with D uncertain. Germline V gene lookup returns CDR1 SNHLY and CDR2 FYNNEI. This CDR3 has 11 amino acids. V dropped 7 bases and J dropped 3 bases, with 5 bases sitting between them. CDR3 residues: CASTLTDTQYF. The CDR3 DNA sequence: TGTGCCAGCACGTTGACAGATACGCAGTATTTT.

The V and J genes are TRBV7-9 and TRBJ1-5; D might be TRBD1 (5 bases). The CDR3 is made up of 16 amino acids. Germline loops: CDR1 SEHNR, CDR2 FQNEAQ (reference sequence). The ends were cut back, 5 bases at V and 2 bases at J, with 16 bases in the middle. The chain's CDR3 is CASSPARGGGNQPQHF. The CDR3 DNA reads TGTGCCAGCAGCCCAGCCCGCGGGGGGGGCAATCAGCCCCAGCATTTT.